These 7 T cell receptor beta chains were sequenced from one sample in a study of blood T cell repertoires in COVID-19. Sequenced by immunoSEQ multiplex PCR; TCRdb stores in-frame clones only, minus some. The sample includes roughly 98,000 clones, roughly 82% seen only once; the top ten take approximately 11%. The sequenced sample was peripheral blood. The source of these receptors is a man between 65 and 85 years old with active or convalescent COVID-19.

The rearrangement links TRBV18 to TRBJ1-5, with unresolved D. Germline-derived CDR1 and CDR2 are KGHSH and LQKENI. Trimming stripped 5 bases from V and 0 bases from J, with 8 bases between. This CDR3 has 14 amino acids. The CDR3 DNA is TGTGCCAGCTCAACGGGAAATAGCAATCAGCCCCAGCATTTT. Its translation: CASSTGNSNQPQHF. Combining the CDR3 with reference TRBV18 and TRBJ1-5 gives the whole variable domain NAGVMQNPRHLVRRRGQEARLRCSPMKGHSHVYWYRQLPEEGLKFMVYLQKENIIDESGMPKERFSAEFPKEGPSILRIQQVVRGDSAAYFCASSTGNSNQPQHFGDGTRLSIL.

The chain carries TRBV12-3 or TRBV12-4 and TRBJ1-1; D may be TRBD1 (5 bases). V was pared by 3 bases and J by 10 bases, with 12 bases between. This CDR3 has 12 residues. The CDR3 bases are TGTGCCAGCAGTTTTGGGGGGGTGGTAGCTTTCTTT. Translated: CASSFGGVVAFF.

About this clone itself: This CDR3 is also generated by other DNA sequences in the sample. The CDR3 protein is CASSLGRGGPGTGELFF. The CDR3 coding sequence is TGCGCCAGCAGCTTGGGGCGGGGGGGCCCCGGCACCGGGGAGCTGTTTTTT. V gene TRBV5-1 combines with J gene TRBJ2-2; 9 positions match TRBD2. Trimming at V came to 0 bases and at J to 4 bases, leaving 7 bases not matched to a gene. Looked up from germline, CDR1 is SGHRS and CDR2 is YFSETQ. There are 17 residues in the CDR3.

The V call is TRBV9, the J call TRBJ1-5; D is unclear. Germline assignment: CDR1 SGDLS and CDR2 YYNGEE. This CDR3 is built from 15 residues. Trimming left V 0 bases short and J 0 bases short, with 7 bases between. CDR3 protein: CASSVGPYSNQPQHF. The CDR3, as DNA: TGTGCCAGCAGCGTAGGGCCTTATAGCAATCAGCCCCAGCATTTT.

This clone was detected ten times or more. V is TRBV15 and J is TRBJ2-1; D is undetermined. The germline V gene has CDR1 LNHNV and CDR2 YYDKDF (reference sequence). The CDR3 sequence is 15 residues long. The germline V and J ends were trimmed by 0 bases and 10 bases, with 16 bases remaining between them. Here the CDR3 reads CATSRDPGPGREQFF. As DNA, the CDR3 is TGTGCCACCAGCAGAGACCCTGGGCCAGGCAGGGAGCAGTTCTTC.

The rearrangement joins TRBV6-6 to TRBJ1-1; 9 bases line up with TRBD1. The CDR3 runs to 15 residues. V dropped 6 bases and J dropped 0; count of bases not matched to a gene: 5. Germline V gene data show CDR1 as MNHNY and CDR2 as SVGAGI (reference sequence). CDR3 in amino acids: CASRDRDRVNTEAFF. CDR3 in DNA: TGTGCCAGCAGGGACCGGGACAGGGTGAACACTGAAGCTTTCTTT.

The CDR3 DNA reads TGTGCCAGCAGCCTTCAGGGGGCCTGGAGCAATCAGCCCCAGCATTTT. Its translation is CASSLQGAWSNQPQHF. The genes are TRBV5-5 and TRBJ1-5, with TRBD1 identical over 8 bases. The CDR3 consists of 16 residues. V dropped 4 bases and J dropped 1; count of bases not matched to a gene: 7. Germline V gene sequence: CDR1 SGHKS, CDR2 YYEKEE (reference sequence).